The TCR beta chain under discussion was sequenced for a study of T cells in women clearing cervical HPV infection. At the level of the study: Control women cleared a single incident HPV16 infection within 12 months.

Points on this clone: The sequence runs out 3 residues before the end of the CDR3; the remainder is reconstructed from the germline J gene.

Cervical HPV DNA detected by MY09/MY11 PCR, typed by dot-blot. Here immunoSEQ multiplex PCR was the method, and the copy in TCRdb shows in-frame clones only, minus some. With 20,000 or so clones in the sample, the ten largest clones hold about 5.5%. Germline CDR1 is GTSNPN and CDR2 is SVGIG (reference sequence). CDR3 length: 13 amino acids. The specimen was blood buffy coat. The sequence was collected from a woman aged 18 to 75 with a cervical HPV16 infection that either progressed to CIN3+ or cleared (not recorded which). V gene TRBV30 combines with J gene TRBJ1-2; 7 positions agree with TRBD1. The CDR3 sequence: CAWAETGSYDYTF. Partial CDR3 DNA: TGTGCCTGGGCAGAGACAGGGTCCTACGAC.